This T cell receptor beta chain stems from a study of blood T cell repertoires in COVID-19 (dated by TCRdb to 2018 to 2021). Background for the entire study: Samples covering the acute and convalescent phases of COVID-19 were provided by collaborators in the United States, Italy and Spain. Samples were obtained from the ongoing ImmuneRACE study (first 160 participants) and from 1,254 subjects provided by 6 global collaborators. Deeply sampled blood TCRbeta repertoires from subjects exposed to, actively infected with, or recovered from COVID-19 were included in the dataset. Nearly every sample came with metadata listing a de-identified subject ID, COVID-19 status, age in years and sex. A freely available public database, intended as a resource for researchers studying the immune response to SARS-CoV-2, is where the repertoires were released. Where available, HLA class I and class II types were obtained from metadata supplied by the sample provider rather than from assay-based typing. The material from the prospective study consisted of cDNA or gDNA derived from T cells, B-cell-depleted T cells, or PBMCs.

TCRbeta CDR3 regions were amplified from genomic DNA using the immunoSEQ Assay, a bias-controlled multiplex PCR. In the authors' own workflow: Within the assay, amplification of reference gene primers was used to estimate how many nucleated cells each sample contained. To quantify the absolute abundance of each unique TCRbeta CDR3 rearrangement, sequence reads were collapsed and filtered. For each sample, productive Simpson clonality was calculated as the square root of Simpson's diversity index across productive rearrangements. In TCRdb, the immuneACCESS table is reduced to in-frame sequences with V and J assigned. These tables do not hold every clone; where another copy was compared, an unresolved V gene accounts for under half, and the others remain unexplained. V and J calls plus clone size are reproduced from that table; the DNA served to infer D and trimming. Present in this sample are about 100,000 clones, around 80% of which were seen just once. The leading ten clones occupy more than 4% of the sample.

Each collaborating institution followed its own protocols to collect whole blood in K2EDTA tubes. Collaborator samples were shipped for TCRbeta analysis as frozen whole blood, isolated PBMCs, or DNA extracted from either sample type. V is clipped by 0 bases and J by 3 bases, and the sequence between their germline boundaries is 12 bases long. Including cysteine and phenylalanine, the CDR3 has 15 amino acids. Just the 45-base CDR3 DNA is kept, in frame starting at base 1. According to the germline V gene, CDR1 reads MNHEY and CDR2 reads SVGEGT. Study-wide findings and limitations: How much clinical and demographic metadata was included differed by source and by participant, and the metadata was provided uncurated.

Only one count was recorded for this clone. Its antigen remains undetermined. No base-level quality is on record; no much larger clone is a single base apart. This clonotype originated in a man between 65 and 79 years old with acute or convalescent COVID-19. The sequence is built from TRBV6-2 or TRBV6-3 and TRBJ2-7, with the D gene call left open. The specimen sequenced was peripheral blood. The nucleotides are TGTGCCAGCAGTTACTCGTATCAGGAAAACTACGAGCAGTACTTC. Translation gives CASSYSYQENYEQYF.